These 29 T cell receptor beta chains share one sample of origin, sequenced in a study of OX40 agonist ivuxolimab in advanced cancers. Libraries were prepared by immunoSEQ multiplex PCR; TCRdb keeps only in-frame clonotypes and omits some of them. Of 100,000 to 150,000 clones listed, 85% to 95% are singletons. Sequencing used CD4+ or CD8+ T cells sorted from blood, obtained in a trial of the OX40 agonist ivuxolimab. All receptors derive from an adult with an advanced solid tumor such as melanoma, head and neck, liver or kidney cancer.

This sequence joins TRBV6-5 and TRBJ2-5, with TRBD1 identical over 7 bases. The V gene end was trimmed by 6 bases and the J gene end by 5 bases; junction bases not matched to a gene: 6. Germline CDR1 and CDR2: MNHEY and SVGAGI. CDR3 length: 13 residues. The CDR3 DNA sequence: TGTGCCAGCAGATCAGGGACAGCCGAGACCCAGTACTTC. Encoded protein: CASRSGTAETQYF.

The chain uses TRBV5-6 and TRBJ1-1, with no clear D. The germline V gene encodes CDR1 SGHDT and CDR2 YYEEEE. The CDR3 loop spans 14 amino acids. Deletions cut 4 bases from V and 0 bases from J, with 10 bases between. CDR3 coding DNA: TGTGCCAGCAGCCCCCTAGGGCTGAACACTGAAGCTTTCTTT. It codes for CASSPLGLNTEAFF.

The chain uses TRBV4-3 and TRBJ2-6; tentative D call: TRBD2 (5 bases). CDR3 length: 17 residues. CDR1 and CDR2 (germline): LGHNA, YSLEER. V gave up 0 bases and J gave up 3 bases, with 12 bases separating them. CDR3 DNA: TGCGCCAGCAGCCAAGAAGCGGCCCGGAATGGGGCCAACGTCCTGACTTTC. This encodes CASSQEAARNGANVLTF.

The rearrangement joins TRBV18 to TRBJ1-6, with 9 bases identical to TRBD1. The CDR3 length is 14 residues. Trimming removed 4 bases from V and 11 bases from J; junction bases left unmatched: 6. CDR1 KGHSH and CDR2 LQKENI come from the germline V gene. The CDR3 DNA sequence: TGTGCCAGCTCACGGGGGGACAGGGAACCACCCCTCCACTTT. Encoded protein: CASSRGDREPPLHF.

The genes are TRBV9 and TRBJ2-3; D not certain. The CDR3 extends over 14 amino acids. V dropped 0 bases and J dropped 4 bases, with 9 bases sitting between them. The germline CDR1 and CDR2 sequences are SGDLS and YYNGEE. CDR3 loop: CASSVASAPDTQYF. The DNA for the CDR3 is TGTGCCAGCAGCGTAGCTTCCGCCCCAGATACGCAGTATTTT.

V usage is TRBV1 and J usage is TRBJ1-2; TRBD1, the table's D call, lacks a check against the DNA. TRBV1 corresponds to a pseudogene. The CDR3 contains 15 residues. The CDR3: CTSSLGGGTFTGYTF. The CDR3 nucleotides read TGCACCAGCAGTCTAGGAGGGGGCACCTTTACCGGCTACACCTTC.

The chain recombines TRBV15 with TRBJ2-2, with D perhaps matching TRBD2 (5 bases). Germline V gene sequence: CDR1 LNHNV, CDR2 YYDKDF (reference sequence). Trimming took off 1 base at V and 0 bases at J, with 12 bases between the two ends. CDR3 size: 17 residues. The CDR3 DNA reads TGTGCCACCAGCAGAGGAGGGTCCTACGCGAACACCGGGGAGCTGTTTTTT. This gives the protein CATSRGGSYANTGELFF.

This clone was picked up one time. This sequence joins TRBV5-1 and TRBJ2-4, with D perhaps matching TRBD1 (6 bases). This CDR3 has 16 amino acids. CDR1 is SGHRS, CDR2 YFSETQ, per germline. Trimming stripped 4 bases from V and 0 bases from J, with 14 bases between. This chain's CDR3 is CASSPRQDLAKNIQYF. DNA for the CDR3: TGCGCCAGCAGCCCTCGACAGGACCTAGCCAAAAACATTCAGTACTTC. The full variable domain, rest sourced from reference TRBV5-1 and TRBJ2-4, is KAGVTQTPRYLIKTRGQQVTLSCSPISGHRSVSWYQQTPGQGLQFLFEYFSETQRNKGNFPGRFSGRQFSNSRSEMNVSTLELGDSALYLCASSPRQDLAKNIQYFGAGTRLSVL.

This chain joins TRBV16 and TRBJ1-2, with D hard to call. The CDR3 runs to 16 residues. Trimming removed 0 bases from V and 2 bases from J, with 13 bases in between. Germline V gene sequence: CDR1 KGHSY, CDR2 FQNENV. The CDR3 loop is CASSQSPPQQNYGYTF. The CDR3 DNA is TGTGCCAGCAGCCAATCCCCCCCACAGCAAAACTATGGCTACACCTTC.

The rearrangement joins TRBV5-4 to TRBJ2-1, with 11 bases matching TRBD1. The CDR3 runs 15 residues. CDR1 and CDR2 (germline): SGHNT, YYREEE (reference sequence). Losses at the gene ends were 5 bases for V and 4 bases for J; bases not matched to a gene: 5. The chain's CDR3 is CASSTGTGGYNEQFF. In nucleotides, the CDR3 is TGTGCCAGCAGTACCGGGACAGGGGGTTACAATGAGCAGTTCTTC. The whole variable domain, filled in from reference TRBV5-4 and TRBJ2-1, reads ETGVTQSPTHLIKTRGQQVTLRCSSQSGHNTVSWYQQALGQGPQFIFQYYREEENGRGNFPPRFSGLQFPNYSSELNVNALELDDSALYLCASSTGTGGYNEQFFGPGTRLTVL.

This chain links TRBV6-5 with TRBJ2-2, with TRBD2 identical over 7 bases. Germline V gene lookup returns CDR1 MNHEY and CDR2 SVGAGI. CDR3 size: 13 residues. J was trimmed by 1 base and V by 11 bases; bases with no gene match: 4. The CDR3 DNA is TGTGCCGTTCTAGCGGAGAACACCGGGGAGCTGTTTTTT. Translating it yields CAVLAENTGELFF.

This chain links TRBV25-1 with TRBJ1-5; 7 bases are shared with TRBD1. This CDR3 has 13 residues. From germline, CDR1 is MGHDK and CDR2 SYGVNS. The V and J ends lost 4 bases and 5 bases, in that order; junction bases with no gene match: 2. The CDR3, as DNA: TGTGCCAGCAGTGTTACAGGGGATCAGCCCCAGCATTTT. It encodes CASSVTGDQPQHF.

The chain is built from TRBV20-1 and TRBJ1-4; D ambiguous. CDR3 size: 10 residues. V lost 6 bases, J lost 5 bases, and 4 bases lay in between. CDR1 and CDR2 from the germline V gene are DFQATT and SNEGSKA (reference sequence). CDR3 nucleotide sequence: TGCAGTGCCCGGAATGAAAAACTGTTTTTT. This encodes CSARNEKLFF.

The V call is TRBV14, the J call TRBJ2-1, with a weak D call TRBD2 (5 bases). The V end lost 2 bases, the J end lost 2 bases, and 10 bases lay between the germline ends. The CDR3 is 15 residues long. Germline V gene lookup returns CDR1 SGHDN and CDR2 FVKESK. The CDR3 spells CASSQLPGAYNEQFF. The CDR3 DNA follows: TGTGCCAGCAGCCAATTACCCGGGGCCTACAATGAGCAGTTCTTC.

The chain joins TRBV6-1 to TRBJ1-1, with unresolved D. This CDR3 region has 13 residues. Germline V gene sequence: CDR1 MNHNS, CDR2 SASEGT. V shed 7 bases and J shed 10 bases, with 19 bases lying between them. The CDR3 DNA reads TGTGCCAGCAATTGGTGGGCTGAGCCCTTAGCTTTCTTT. Residues: CASNWWAEPLAFF.

The CDR3 loop is CATSRDLTRLYNEQFF. The CDR3 coding sequence is TGTGCCACCAGCAGAGATTTGACACGACTATACAATGAGCAGTTCTTC. This chain links TRBV15 with TRBJ2-1, with D perhaps TRBD2 (5 bases). Trimming pared 0 bases from V and 4 bases from J, leaving 13 bases between. This CDR3 spans 16 amino acids. Germline CDR1 is LNHNV and CDR2 is YYDKDF (reference sequence).

The rearrangement links TRBV18 to TRBJ2-1; tentatively, D is TRBD1 (6 bases). This CDR3 has 15 residues. Trimming left V 5 bases short and J 5 bases short, with 16 bases between. Germline CDR1 is KGHSH and CDR2 is LQKENI. The CDR3 DNA reads as TGTGCCAGCTCATCTTACAGGGTTCGGGACAATGAGCAGTTCTTC. Amino acid sequence: CASSSYRVRDNEQFF.

The chain links TRBV6-5 to TRBJ1-5; D remains unclear. The CDR3 is 13 amino acids. Germline loops: CDR1 MNHEY, CDR2 SVGAGI. V dropped 2 bases and J dropped 7 bases, with 9 bases sitting between them. The CDR3 bases are TGTGCCAGCAGTTACACACGAACCCAGCCCCAGCATTTT. It codes for CASSYTRTQPQHF.

The V call is TRBV2, the J call TRBJ1-5; no clear D. V was shortened by 9 bases and J by 4 bases, with 13 bases between the two germline ends. The CDR3 has 13 residues. The germline V gene has CDR1 SNHLY and CDR2 FYNNEI. The DNA of the CDR3 is TGTGCCAGTCGACCAGAAAAAAATCAGCCCCAGCATTTT. Its protein is CASRPEKNQPQHF.

This chain connects TRBV18 to TRBJ2-5; TRBD2 matches at 9 bases. Germline trimming cut 4 bases from V and 2 bases from J; bases unmatched to any gene: 5. Looked up from germline, CDR1 is KGHSH and CDR2 is LQKENI. This CDR3 comprises 15 residues. The CDR3 DNA reads as TGTGCCAGCTCACGATGGACTAGCGAGCAAGAGACCCAGTACTTC. Protein sequence: CASSRWTSEQETQYF.

The V and J genes are TRBV19 and TRBJ2-3; a possible D gene is TRBD2 (5 bases). This CDR3 has 15 amino acids. The germline V gene encodes CDR1 LNHDA and CDR2 SQIVND (reference sequence). Trimming took 8 bases from V and 5 from J, leaving 20 bases between them. The CDR3 loop is CASSARTSQRDTQYF. The CDR3 DNA sequence: TGTGCCAGTTCCGCCCGGACTTCCCAAAGAGATACGCAGTATTTT.

The CDR3 region has the DNA TGCGCCAGCAGCTTGGAGTACGAGCAGTTCTTC. This encodes CASSLEYEQFF. The rearrangement links TRBV5-1 to TRBJ2-1; unclear D gene. In germline, CDR1 is SGHRS, CDR2 YFSETQ. This CDR3 has 11 amino acids. V was shortened by 0 bases and J by 10 bases, with 5 bases between the two germline ends.

Worth noting for this clone: At one boundary the junction diverges from the germline segment, which might be a read error. The rearrangement joins TRBV6-1 to TRBJ2-7; possible D gene TRBD1, 5 bases. The CDR3 is 15 amino acids. Germline values: CDR1 MNHNS, CDR2 SASEGT. CDR3 loop: CTSSEGFGAWLDAYF. The CDR3 DNA sequence: TGTACCAGCAGTGAAGGTTTTGGGGCGTGGCTAGACGCGTACTTC.

In the case of this clone: This sample includes further DNA sequences coding for the same CDR3. The CDR3 coding sequence is TGTGCCAGCAGCTTGGTGTACGAGCAGTACTTC. Protein product: CASSLVYEQYF. The chain is built from TRBV5-6 and TRBJ2-7; D uncertain. The CDR3 spans 11 residues. Trimming cost V 0 bases and J 4 bases, with 2 bases left between them. Per germline, CDR1 SGHDT and CDR2 YYEEEE.

This rearrangement joins TRBV28 to TRBJ1-2, with D perhaps matching TRBD1 (5 bases). V was cut by 5 bases and J by 0 bases, with 10 bases left in between. Looked up from germline, CDR1 is MDHEN and CDR2 is SYDVKM. This CDR3 region has 14 residues. Here the CDR3 reads CASSRDVTNYGYTF. As DNA, the CDR3 is TGTGCCAGCAGTCGGGACGTAACTAACTATGGCTACACCTTC.

This sequence joins TRBV5-1 and TRBJ2-5, with 8 bases matching TRBD1. The better agreement between TRBJ2-7 and the DNA end casts doubt on the J call. Germline V gene lookup returns CDR1 SGHRS and CDR2 YFSETQ. The CDR3 length is 15 residues. The CDR3 region has the DNA TGCGCCAGCAGCTTGTATTTGGACAGGGAGTACGAGCAGTACTTC. Translating it yields CASSLYLDREYEQYF.

In regard to this clone: This sample includes further DNA sequences coding for the same CDR3. The chain carries TRBV5-1 and TRBJ2-7; the match to TRBD2 covers 13 bases. V lost 5 bases and J lost 3; bases outside the gene matches: 5. CDR3 length: 15 amino acids. Germline V gene data show CDR1 as SGHRS and CDR2 as YFSETQ. The DNA for the CDR3 is TGCGCCAGCAGTCCGGGACTAGCGGGGAACTACGAGCAGTACTTC. The encoded protein is CASSPGLAGNYEQYF.

The rearrangement uses TRBV6-5 and TRBJ1-4; D is perhaps TRBD1 (5 bases). V was pared by 2 bases and J by 7 bases, with 11 bases between. Germline V gives CDR1 MNHEY, CDR2 SVGAGI. The CDR3 is 14 amino acids. The CDR3 DNA sequence: TGTGCCAGCAGTTACGGTGGGGGGTCTGAAAAACTGTTTTTT. Its protein product is CASSYGGGSEKLFF.

In the case of this clone: The same CDR3 is also encoded by other DNA sequences in this sample. The chain has TRBV5-1 and TRBJ1-5; D call uncertain. Germline V gene lookup returns CDR1 SGHRS and CDR2 YFSETQ. This CDR3 region has 14 residues. Trimming shortened V by 0 bases and J by 4 bases, and 8 bases separated the two germline ends. In DNA, the CDR3 is TGCGCCAGCAGCTTGGGTAGTTTAAATCAGCCCCAGCATTTT. Protein: CASSLGSLNQPQHF. Combining the CDR3 with reference TRBV5-1 and TRBJ1-5 gives the whole variable domain KAGVTQTPRYLIKTRGQQVTLSCSPISGHRSVSWYQQTPGQGLQFLFEYFSETQRNKGNFPGRFSGRQFSNSRSEMNVSTLELGDSALYLCASSLGSLNQPQHFGDGTRLSIL.